Following are 18 T cell receptor beta chains from one sample sequenced in a study of blood T cell repertoires in COVID-19. Clones were read by immunoSEQ multiplex PCR, and TCRdb kept only the in-frame ones, dropping some. The repertoire holds 60,000 to 75,000 clones, with approximately 85% as singletons. The sample taken for sequencing was peripheral blood. All receptors derive from an elderly woman with active or convalescent COVID-19.

This sequence joins TRBV2 and TRBJ1-2; TRBD1 matches 8 bases. Per germline, CDR1 SNHLY and CDR2 FYNNEI. CDR3 size: 19 residues. V dropped 4 bases and J dropped 6; count of bases not matched to a gene: 22. CDR3 residues: CASSVEGPEVGTGTNGYTF. The CDR3 DNA reads TGTGCCAGCAGTGTCGAGGGCCCGGAGGTGGGGACAGGTACCAATGGCTACACCTTC.

The chain carries TRBV7-9 and TRBJ2-1; TRBD2 agrees at 8 bases. J lost 7 bases, V lost 3 bases, and 5 bases had no gene match. In germline, CDR1 is SEHNR, CDR2 FQNEAQ (reference sequence). There are 14 residues in the CDR3. The CDR3: CASSFSGETNEQFF. In DNA, the CDR3 is TGTGCCAGCAGCTTTAGCGGGGAGACTAATGAGCAGTTCTTC. The full variable domain, completed using reference TRBV7-9 and TRBJ2-1, is DTGVSQNPRHKITKRGQNVTFRCDPISEHNRLYWYRQTLGQGPEFLTYFQNEAQLEKSRLLSDRFSAERPKGSFSTLEIQRTEQGDSAMYLCASSFSGETNEQFFGPGTRLTVL.

The chain has TRBV6-4 and TRBJ1-1; D is perhaps TRBD1 (5 bases). The CDR3 spans 14 residues. The V gene lost 6 bases and the J gene lost 6 bases, with 17 bases spanning the gap. CDR1 and CDR2 from the germline V gene are MRHNA and SNTAGT. The CDR3 sequence is CASRTPWGPAEAFF. DNA for the CDR3: TGTGCCAGCAGGACTCCCTGGGGCCCCGCTGAAGCTTTCTTT.

V is TRBV5-5 and J is TRBJ2-3, with 10 bases aligning to TRBD2. The CDR3 covers 16 residues. Germline CDR1 is SGHKS and CDR2 is YYEKEE (reference sequence). J lost 2 bases, V lost 5 bases, and 8 bases had no gene match. For the CDR3, the DNA is TGTGCCAGCAGACGGCAAACTAGCGGGGCCACAGATACGCAGTATTTT. Protein product: CASRRQTSGATDTQYF.

V is TRBV9 and J is TRBJ2-2; D remains unclear. V was clipped by 0 bases and J by 6 bases, with 6 bases between them. Germline V lookup: CDR1 SGDLS, CDR2 YYNGEE. The CDR3 is made up of 13 amino acids. The CDR3 DNA follows: TGTGCCAGCAGCGTAGCCCGGGCCGGGGAGCTGTTTTTT. As protein: CASSVARAGELFF.

This chain uses TRBV13 with TRBJ1-2, with D maybe TRBD1 (6 bases). The CDR3 has 17 amino acids. The germline V gene has CDR1 PRHDT and CDR2 FYEKMQ (reference sequence). Trimming left V 5 bases short and J 8 bases short, with 27 bases between. The CDR3 sequence: CASSRTERTVSSRGYTF. In DNA form, the CDR3 reads TGTGCCAGCAGCCGTACCGAACGGACAGTTTCCTCTCGAGGCTACACCTTC.

This rearrangement joins TRBV3-1 (or the pseudogene TRBV3-2) to TRBJ2-1, with 14 positions matching TRBD2. Germline values: CDR1 LGHDT, CDR2 YNNKEL (reference sequence). The CDR3 contains 16 residues. The V gene end was trimmed by 3 bases and the J gene end by 6 bases; junction bases not matched to a gene: 4. For the CDR3, the DNA is TGTGCCAGCAGCCAGGGGACTAGCGGGGGATTCAATGAGCAGTTCTTC. Protein: CASSQGTSGGFNEQFF.

This sequence joins TRBV2 and TRBJ2-1; D perhaps matches TRBD2 (6 bases). V was clipped by 2 bases and J by 4 bases, with 9 bases between them. This CDR3 has 14 amino acids. CDR1 and CDR2 from the germline V gene are SNHLY and FYNNEI. This chain's CDR3 is CASSESAGYNEQFF. The CDR3 coding sequence is TGTGCCAGCAGTGAATCAGCGGGTTACAATGAGCAGTTCTTC. The full variable domain, rest sourced from reference TRBV2 and TRBJ2-1, is EPEVTQTPSHQVTQMGQEVILRCVPISNHLYFYWYRQILGQKVEFLVSFYNNEISEKSEIFDDQFSVERPDGSNFTLKIRSTKLEDSAMYFCASSESAGYNEQFFGPGTRLTVL.

This chain connects TRBV5-5 to TRBJ1-4, with 7 bases aligning to TRBD1. Germline CDR1 and CDR2: SGHKS and YYEKEE (reference sequence). The CDR3 extends over 15 amino acids. Germline trimming cut 4 bases from V and 7 bases from J; bases unmatched to any gene: 10. CDR3 DNA sequence: TGTGCCAGCAGCCCTCCGACAGGGTTGGCTGAAAAACTGTTTTTT. This sequence encodes CASSPPTGLAEKLFF.

This clone was seen a handful of times. This chain connects TRBV20-1 to TRBJ1-1; weak D call: TRBD1 (5 bases). The CDR3 has 11 residues. V was clipped by 8 bases and J by 5 bases, with 12 bases between them. The germline CDR1 and CDR2 sequences are DFQATT and SNEGSKA (reference sequence). The DNA for the CDR3 is TGCAGTACCCAGGGTCGGACTGAAGCTTTCTTT. It specifies CSTQGRTEAFF.

This clone has only a few counts. The V gene is TRBV25-1, the J gene TRBJ1-6; 7 nucleotides agree with TRBD1. Losses at the gene ends were 7 bases for V and 5 bases for J; bases not matched to a gene: 8. The CDR3 is made up of 15 amino acids. CDR1 is MGHDK and CDR2 is SYGVNS in the germline V gene. The CDR3 DNA is TGTGCCAGCAAAGCTACGGGACAGCATAATTCACCCCTCCACTTT. This encodes CASKATGQHNSPLHF.

This chain joins TRBV30 and TRBJ1-3, with D possibly being TRBD1 (5 bases). The CDR3 totals 15 residues. From germline, CDR1 is GTSNPN and CDR2 SVGIG (reference sequence). V dropped 0 bases and J dropped 0 bases, with 9 bases sitting between them. CDR3 sequence (DNA): TGTGCCTGGAGTGTACGGGGGATCTCTGGAAACACCATATATTTT. The encoded protein is CAWSVRGISGNTIYF.

The V call is TRBV6-2 or TRBV6-3, the J call TRBJ2-3; 10 bases are a match to TRBD1. Trimming took 2 bases from V and 4 from J; bases not matched to a gene: 6. Germline assignment: CDR1 MNHEY and CDR2 SVGEGT. The CDR3 has 16 amino acids. CDR3 sequence (DNA): TGTGCCAGCAGTTACAACGGACAGGGGGGAGCAGATACGCAGTATTTT. This codes for CASSYNGQGGADTQYF.

In this sample, this clone turned up a few times. The gene calls are TRBV30 and TRBJ1-6; D perhaps matches TRBD1 (5 bases). The CDR3 loop spans 15 amino acids. V lost 4 bases to trimming and J lost 0 bases, with 10 bases between them. Germline CDR1 is GTSNPN and CDR2 is SVGIG (reference sequence). CDR3 bases: TGTGCCTGGAACCTAGGGGTCTCCTATAATTCACCCCTCCACTTT. Translating gives CAWNLGVSYNSPLHF.

The chain couples TRBV6-2 or TRBV6-3 to TRBJ2-5; D remains unclear. The germline CDR1 and CDR2 sequences are MNHEY and SVGEGT. The CDR3 is 15 amino acids. The V and J ends lost 1 base and 1 base respectively, with 10 bases between them. Here the CDR3 reads CASSYFASPQETQYF. CDR3 sequence (DNA): TGTGCCAGCAGTTACTTCGCTAGTCCCCAAGAGACCCAGTACTTC.

This clone was detected many times. V and J are TRBV7-9 and TRBJ1-1; D call uncertain. This CDR3 comprises 12 residues. V was clipped by 3 bases and J by 9 bases, with 11 bases between them. Germline CDR1 and CDR2: SEHNR and FQNEAQ (reference sequence). Here the CDR3 DNA reads TGTGCCAGCAGCTTCGGGTCCTACCAAGCTTTCTTT. This gives the protein CASSFGSYQAFF. Combining the CDR3 with reference TRBV7-9 and TRBJ1-1 gives the whole variable domain DTGVSQNPRHKITKRGQNVTFRCDPISEHNRLYWYRQTLGQGPEFLTYFQNEAQLEKSRLLSDRFSAERPKGSFSTLEIQRTEQGDSAMYLCASSFGSYQAFFGQGTRLTVV.

V is TRBV18 and J is TRBJ2-7, with D possibly matching TRBD1 (6 bases). CDR1 and CDR2 (germline): KGHSH, LQKENI. V lost 2 bases and J 2 bases, leaving 13 bases between the germline ends. CDR3 length equals 15 residues. The CDR3 loop reads CASSPEEDSTYEQYF. Written as DNA, the CDR3 is TGTGCCAGCTCACCAGAGGAGGACAGCACCTACGAGCAGTACTTC. The complete variable domain, with remaining parts taken from reference TRBV18 and TRBJ2-7, reads NAGVMQNPRHLVRRRGQEARLRCSPMKGHSHVYWYRQLPEEGLKFMVYLQKENIIDESGMPKERFSAEFPKEGPSILRIQQVVRGDSAAYFCASSPEEDSTYEQYFGPGTRLTVT.

The chain is built from TRBV27 and TRBJ1-2; tentatively, D is TRBD1 (5 bases). With 6 bases removed from V and 4 bases from J, the gap between germline ends came to 15 bases. CDR3 length: 14 residues. CDR1 is MNHEY and CDR2 is SMNVEV in the germline V gene (reference sequence). CDR3 region: CASRDPTDAYGYTF. As DNA, the CDR3 is TGTGCCAGCAGGGACCCGACAGACGCCTATGGCTACACCTTC.